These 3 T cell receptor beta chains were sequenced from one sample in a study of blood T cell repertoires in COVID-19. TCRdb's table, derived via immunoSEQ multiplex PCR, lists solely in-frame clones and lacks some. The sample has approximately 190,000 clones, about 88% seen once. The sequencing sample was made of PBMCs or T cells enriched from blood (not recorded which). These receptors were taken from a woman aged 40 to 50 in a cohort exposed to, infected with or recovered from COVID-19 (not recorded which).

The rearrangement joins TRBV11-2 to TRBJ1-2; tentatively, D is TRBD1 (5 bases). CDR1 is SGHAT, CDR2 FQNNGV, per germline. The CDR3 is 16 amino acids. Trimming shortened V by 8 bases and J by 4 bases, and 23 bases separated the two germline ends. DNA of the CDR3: TGTGCCAGCCACCCCCCCTCCAGGGCCAATAGCTATGGCTACACCTTC. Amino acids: CASHPPSRANSYGYTF.

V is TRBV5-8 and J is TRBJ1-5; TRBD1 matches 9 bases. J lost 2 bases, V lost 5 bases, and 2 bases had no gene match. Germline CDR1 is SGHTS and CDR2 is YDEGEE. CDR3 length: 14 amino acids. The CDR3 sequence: CASRTGGGNQPQHF. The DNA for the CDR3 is TGTGCCAGCAGGACAGGGGGTGGCAATCAGCCCCAGCATTTT. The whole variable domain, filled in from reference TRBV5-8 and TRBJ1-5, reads EAGVTQSPTHLIKTRGQQATLRCSPISGHTSVYWYQQALGLGLQFLLWYDEGEERNRGNFPPRFSGRQFPNYSSELNVNALELEDSALYLCASRTGGGNQPQHFGDGTRLSIL.

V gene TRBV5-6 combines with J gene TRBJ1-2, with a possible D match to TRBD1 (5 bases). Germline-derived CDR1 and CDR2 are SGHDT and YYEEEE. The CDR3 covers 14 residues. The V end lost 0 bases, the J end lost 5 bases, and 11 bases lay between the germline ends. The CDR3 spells CASSLAPGLYGYTF. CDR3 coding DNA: TGTGCCAGCAGCTTGGCCCCAGGGCTATATGGCTACACCTTC.